The 21 T cell receptor beta chains presented below share a single source sample, sequenced in a study of cytomegalovirus exposure and HLA in healthy donors. Primers: 60 Vbeta forward and 13 Jbeta reverse. Clones were sequenced by immunoSEQ multiplex PCR, and TCRdb holds only the in-frame ones, with some missing. The sample lists 85,000 to 100,000 clones, approximately 70% seen once, with roughly 2.8% in the top ten. The sequencing input was PBMCs. These receptors all come from a man over 45 in good health and CMV-seronegative.

This clone was observed a handful of times. The J gene is TRBJ1-5, the V gene TRBV12-5; D gene uncertain. The CDR3 is made up of 15 amino acids. The germline V gene encodes CDR1 LGHNT and CDR2 FRNRAP. V was pared by 1 base and J by 8 bases, with 15 bases between. CDR3: CASGLDLRTGKPQHF. Here the CDR3 DNA reads TGTGCTAGTGGTTTGGATCTCCGTACGGGGAAGCCCCAGCATTTT.

V is TRBV18 and J is TRBJ2-1, with 7 bases aligning to TRBD2. This CDR3 is built from 16 residues. Germline loops: CDR1 KGHSH, CDR2 LQKENI. Losses at the gene ends were 0 bases for V and 3 bases for J; bases not matched to a gene: 5. CDR3 region: CASSPPSPSGYNEQFF. The CDR3 DNA reads as TGTGCCAGCTCACCACCGTCGCCTAGCGGCTACAATGAGCAGTTCTTC.

This rearrangement joins TRBV5-6 to TRBJ2-7, with 8 bases lining up with TRBD2. V shed 0 bases and J 5 bases; nucleotides not matched to a gene: 10. Germline V gene sequence: CDR1 SGHDT, CDR2 YYEEEE. There are 16 residues in the CDR3. CDR3 region: CASSLGPFTSGDEQYV. The CDR3 DNA reads as TGTGCCAGCAGCTTGGGCCCCTTCACTAGCGGCGACGAGCAGTACGTC.

This clone was counted once. The V and J genes are TRBV7-9 and TRBJ2-7; TRBD1 matches 10 bases. This CDR3 region has 15 residues. In germline, CDR1 is SEHNR, CDR2 FQNEAQ (reference sequence). V shed 5 bases, J shed 3 bases, and the junction held 7 bases outside the gene matches. In DNA form, the CDR3 reads TGTGCCAGCAGCCAAGGGACAGGGGCATTCTACGAGCAGTACTTC. The encoded protein is CASSQGTGAFYEQYF.

V and J are TRBV23-1 and TRBJ2-5, with TRBD2 identical over 7 bases. Being an ORF, TRBV23-1 has a function that is uncertain. The CDR3 sequence is 15 residues long. J gave up 3 bases and V 6 bases, and 10 bases lay outside the gene matches. CDR3 coding DNA: TGCGCCAGCAGAAGGGCGAGCGGGGTTGAAGAGACCCAGTACTTC. Translating it yields CASRRASGVEETQYF.

This clone came up a few times. The chain recombines TRBV5-1 with TRBJ1-1, with 7 bases aligning to TRBD1. V lost 3 bases, J lost 6 bases, and 8 bases stayed unmatched. There are 14 residues in the CDR3. CDR1 is SGHRS and CDR2 is YFSETQ in the germline V gene. The CDR3 sequence: CASSSTGWTPEAFF. The DNA of the CDR3 is TGCGCCAGCAGCTCGACAGGGTGGACTCCTGAAGCTTTCTTT.

The rearrangement joins TRBV7-9 to TRBJ1-2, with TRBD1 identical over 10 bases. CDR1 and CDR2 (germline): SEHNR, FQNEAQ (reference sequence). V was clipped by 5 bases and J by 5 bases; unmatched bases: 20. CDR3 length: 19 amino acids. DNA for the CDR3: TGTGCCAGCAGCCTCGACTTACTATTTCGGGACAGGGGAACGTATGGCTACACCTTC. Translation gives CASSLDLLFRDRGTYGYTF.

This chain joins TRBV4-2 and TRBJ2-2; 9 bases are a match to TRBD1. The CDR3 consists of 15 residues. Germline trimming cut 4 bases from V and 5 bases from J; bases unmatched to any gene: 5. Per the germline V gene, CDR1 is LGHNA and CDR2 is YNFKEQ. CDR3 region: CASSRPDRGTGELFF. The CDR3, as DNA: TGTGCCAGCAGCCGTCCGGACAGGGGAACCGGGGAGCTGTTTTTT.

This chain links TRBV5-1 with TRBJ1-1, with TRBD1 as a possible D gene (6 bases). This CDR3 has 15 residues. Trimming pared 4 bases from V and 5 bases from J, leaving 18 bases between. Germline V CDR1 and CDR2: SGHRS, YFSETQ. The CDR3 nucleotides are TGCGCCAGCAGCGCAACCGGGACAAGGGGGACTGAAGCTTTCTTT. Translated, it gives CASSATGTRGTEAFF.

The chain joins TRBV19 to TRBJ2-2, with 9 nucleotides matching TRBD2. This CDR3 has 15 residues. Germline-derived CDR1 and CDR2 are LNHDA and SQIVND (reference sequence). Losses at the gene ends were 3 bases for V and 7 bases for J; bases not matched to a gene: 6. The CDR3 DNA follows: TGTGCCAGTAGTATCGGACTAGCGTACGGCGGGGAGCTGTTTTTT. The encoded protein is CASSIGLAYGGELFF.

This chain links TRBV7-2 with TRBJ2-7; the D is unclear. The CDR3 totals 13 residues. Trimming cost V 4 bases and J 2 bases, with 9 bases left between them. Per the germline V gene, CDR1 is SGHTA and CDR2 is FQGNSA. CDR3: CASSYGRTYEQYF. DNA of the CDR3: TGTGCCAGCAGCTATGGCAGAACCTACGAGCAGTACTTC. The full variable domain, completed using reference TRBV7-2 and TRBJ2-7, is GAGVSQSPSNKVTEKGKDVELRCDPISGHTALYWYRQSLGQGLEFLIYFQGNSAPDKSGLPSDRFSAERTGGSVSTLTIQRTQQEDSAVYLCASSYGRTYEQYFGPGTRLTVT.

This chain connects TRBV28 to TRBJ1-2; D perhaps matches TRBD1 (6 bases). The CDR3 loop spans 15 amino acids. CDR1 and CDR2 from the germline V gene are MDHEN and SYDVKM. With 6 bases removed from V and 4 bases from J, the gap between germline ends came to 18 bases. CDR3 amino acids: CASRTPDSLSYGYTF. The CDR3 nucleotides read TGTGCCAGCAGAACGCCGGACAGCCTCTCCTATGGCTACACCTTC.

Comments on this clone: The sample carries other DNA sequences with the same CDR3. In nucleotides, the CDR3 is TGCGCCAGCAGCTTGGGGACAGCCAACTATGGCTACACCTTC. As protein: CASSLGTANYGYTF. The chain employs TRBV5-1 and TRBJ1-2; tentatively, D is TRBD1 (6 bases). With 0 bases removed from V and 2 bases from J, the gap between germline ends came to 8 bases. Germline lookup yields CDR1 SGHRS and CDR2 YFSETQ. This CDR3 spans 14 amino acids.

This clone has more than one count but fewer than ten. The V gene is TRBV7-8, the J gene TRBJ1-1; possible D gene TRBD1, 6 bases. CDR1 SGHVS and CDR2 FQNEAQ come from the germline V gene. V was trimmed by 2 bases and J by 4 bases, leaving 14 bases between them. The CDR3 loop spans 15 amino acids. The DNA of the CDR3 is TGTGCCAGCAGCTTACGGGGGGCGTCAGGCACTGAAGCTTTCTTT. This gives the protein CASSLRGASGTEAFF.

The chain recombines TRBV7-9 with TRBJ1-3, with D possibly being TRBD1 (6 bases). CDR3 size: 13 residues. Germline CDR1 reads SEHNR; CDR2 reads FQNEAQ (reference sequence). V lost 11 bases, J lost 4 bases, and 15 bases lay in between. The CDR3 sequence: CALQGTEGNTIYF. As DNA, the CDR3 is TGTGCCCTCCAGGGGACGGAGGGAAACACCATATATTTT.

The gene calls are TRBV5-1 and TRBJ1-1, with TRBD1 matching 8 bases. J was trimmed by 1 base and V by 5 bases; bases with no gene match: 4. In germline, CDR1 is SGHRS, CDR2 YFSETQ. The length of the CDR3 is 14 residues. CDR3 amino acids: CASRYGTGNTEAFF. The CDR3 nucleotides read TGCGCCAGCAGATACGGGACAGGGAACACTGAAGCTTTCTTT.

This clone appeared a few times. The J gene is TRBJ2-3, the V gene TRBV5-1; TRBD2 matches at 10 bases. This CDR3 spans 15 amino acids. CDR1 is SGHRS and CDR2 is YFSETQ in the germline V gene. The V and J ends lost 4 bases and 4 bases, in that order; junction bases with no gene match: 6. This CDR3 is CASSALAGVADTQYF. CDR3 bases: TGCGCCAGCAGCGCGCTAGCGGGAGTCGCAGATACGCAGTATTTT.

The chain is built from TRBV7-2 and TRBJ1-1, with 9 bases that match TRBD1. V lost 3 bases and J lost 5; bases outside the gene matches: 7. CDR3 size: 15 residues. In germline, CDR1 is SGHTA, CDR2 FQGNSA. The chain's CDR3 is CASSFYRGRGTEAFF. Written as DNA, the CDR3 is TGTGCCAGCAGCTTCTACAGGGGGCGAGGGACTGAAGCTTTCTTT. The full variable domain, in which reference TRBV7-2 and TRBJ1-1 provide the parts outside the CDR3, is GAGVSQSPSNKVTEKGKDVELRCDPISGHTALYWYRQSLGQGLEFLIYFQGNSAPDKSGLPSDRFSAERTGGSVSTLTIQRTQQEDSAVYLCASSFYRGRGTEAFFGQGTRLTVV.

J is TRBJ2-5 and V is TRBV18, with 8 bases aligning to TRBD1. CDR1 is KGHSH, CDR2 LQKENI, per germline. The CDR3 consists of 15 residues. J lost 1 base, V lost 2 bases, and 3 bases had no gene match. CDR3 DNA sequence: TGTGCCAGCTCACCATTACAGGGGGGCCAAGAGACCCAGTACTTC. This translates into CASSPLQGGQETQYF.

This clone showed up just a few times. This chain links TRBV4-3 with TRBJ2-5, with 9 bases aligning to TRBD2. The CDR3 length is 15 residues. V lost 0 bases to trimming and J lost 5 bases; unmatched junction nucleotides: 4. CDR1 is LGHNA and CDR2 is YSLEER in the germline V gene. The CDR3 region has the DNA TGCGCCAGCAGCCAAGAGCGGGGGGGCCAGGAGACCCAGTACTTC. Encoded protein: CASSQERGGQETQYF.

The J gene is TRBJ2-3, the V gene TRBV7-9; possibly TRBD2 for D (6 bases). This CDR3 region has 13 residues. Per the germline V gene, CDR1 is SEHNR and CDR2 is FQNEAQ (reference sequence). The V end lost 3 bases, the J end lost 8 bases, and 12 bases lay between the germline ends. The CDR3 nucleotides are TGTGCCAGCAGCTTTGCGGGATCGGGTACGCAGTATTTT. It encodes CASSFAGSGTQYF.